These T cell receptor beta chains were read from a single sample in a study of blood T cell repertoires in COVID-19. TCRdb keeps only in-frame clones here, not all; method: immunoSEQ multiplex PCR. Seen here are about 310,000 clones, around 91% observed once, and the top ten hold around 0.93%. The sample comprised peripheral blood. The source is a middle-aged woman with COVID-19, enrolled during active disease. Each CDR3 is given with its conserved first and last residue. D genes are given only for firm matches. Clone size, where shown, is once, few, many, or a class for clones that have expanded.

v_gene,abundance,len,j_gene,d_gene,CDR3aa,CDR3nt
TRBV5-1,.,15,TRBJ2-3,TRBD1,CASSLSGTDTDTQYF,TGCGCCAGCAGCTTGTCCGGGACAGACACAGATACGCAGTATTTT
TRBV28,.,12,TRBJ2-3,.,CASSQNTDTQYF,TGTGCCAGCAGTCAAAACACAGATACGCAGTATTTT
TRBV4-3,.,19,TRBJ2-7,TRBD2,CASSQDPFSIAGGPYEQYF,TGCGCCAGCAGCCAAGATCCGTTCTCGATAGCGGGGGGTCCCTACGAGCAGTACTTC
TRBV5-6,.,12,TRBJ2-7,.,CASSAGYYEQYF,TGTGCCAGCAGCGCGGGGTACTACGAGCAGTACTTC
TRBV9,.,18,TRBJ2-1,TRBD2,CASSGRTSGRAGYNEQFF,TGTGCCAGCAGCGGCCGGACTAGCGGGAGGGCGGGGTACAATGAGCAGTTCTTC
TRBV7-9,.,13,TRBJ1-1,.,CASSFSGDTEAFF,TGTGCCAGCAGCTTTTCCGGGGATACTGAAGCTTTCTTT
TRBV28,.,14,TRBJ2-2,TRBD1,CASQGQGRAGELFF,TGTGCCAGCCAGGGACAGGGAAGGGCCGGGGAGCTGTTTTTT
TRBV28,once,15,TRBJ1-4,.,CASSFPWGGSEKLFF,TGTGCCAGCAGTTTCCCTTGGGGGGGAAGTGAAAAACTGTTTTTT
TRBV30,.,13,TRBJ1-2,.,CAWSGRGMNGYTF,TGTGCCTGGAGTGGGCGGGGGATGAATGGCTACACCTTC
TRBV19,few,14,TRBJ1-5,.,CASSIDRSNQPQHF,TGTGCCAGTAGTATAGATCGTAGCAATCAGCCCCAGCATTTT
TRBV7-2,.,18,TRBJ2-3,TRBD2,CASSLGRGGGASTDTQYF,TGTGCCAGCAGTCTCGGCAGAGGCGGGGGGGCCAGCACAGATACGCAGTATTTT
TRBV12-3/TRBV12-4,.,13,TRBJ1-5,.,CASSLKGDWPQHF,TGTGCCAGCAGTTTGAAAGGGGATTGGCCCCAGCATTTT
TRBV24-1,.,15,TRBJ2-5,TRBD1,CATSDPGTGKETQYF,TGTGCCACCAGTGATCCCGGGACAGGGAAAGAGACCCAGTACTTC
TRBV27,.,16,TRBJ1-4,.,CASSLSPWQGSEKLFF,TGTGCCAGCAGTTTATCGCCTTGGCAGGGGAGTGAAAAACTGTTTTTT
TRBV4-3,once,17,TRBJ1-5,.,CASSQDSSGKLGQPQHF,TGCGCCAGCAGCCAAGATAGCTCGGGGAAGCTGGGACAGCCCCAGCATTTT
TRBV28,.,14,TRBJ1-2,.,CASSLQGGFDGYTF,TGTGCCAGCAGTTTACAGGGTGGATTTGATGGCTACACCTTC
TRBV6-6,once,16,TRBJ2-7,TRBD1,CASSYRTGIRLDEQYF,TGTGCCAGCAGTTACAGGACAGGAATTAGATTAGACGAGCAGTACTTC
TRBV18,.,13,TRBJ1-1,.,CASSPQPNTEAFF,TGTGCCAGCTCACCACAGCCAAACACTGAAGCTTTCTTT
TRBV7-2,once,16,TRBJ2-1,.,CASSLGGGVPYNEQFF,TGTGCCAGCAGCTTAGGAGGCGGGGTACCCTACAATGAGCAGTTCTTC
TRBV7-9,.,15,TRBJ2-1,.,CASSLGQRPYNEQFF,TGTGCCAGCAGCTTAGGCCAGCGGCCTTACAATGAGCAGTTCTTC
TRBV21-1,.,17,TRBJ2-3,.,CASSKGLASGGKGTQYF,TGTGCCAGCAGCAAAGGTCTGGCTAGCGGGGGGAAGGGTACGCAGTATTTT
TRBV12-3/TRBV12-4,once,13,TRBJ1-5,.,CASVVGGDQPQHF,TGTGCCAGCGTCGTGGGGGGGGATCAGCCCCAGCATTTT
TRBV19,once,16,TRBJ2-7,.,CASSTTGLIYGYEQYF,TGTGCCAGTAGTACCACGGGACTCATCTACGGGTACGAGCAGTACTTC
TRBV29-1,.,14,TRBJ1-3,.,CSVEGDISGNTIYF,TGCAGCGTTGAAGGGGACATCTCTGGAAACACCATATATTTT
TRBV24-1,.,13,TRBJ2-1,.,CATSQGSHNEQFF,TGTGCCACCAGTCAGGGGTCCCACAATGAGCAGTTCTTC
TRBV27,.,18,TRBJ1-6,TRBD1,CASSFRDRGGSYNSPLHF,TGTGCCAGCAGTTTCCGGGACAGGGGGGGGTCCTATAATTCACCCCTCCACTTT
TRBV28,.,15,TRBJ1-2,.,CASSFLPGTNYGYTF,TGTGCCAGCAGTTTCTTGCCAGGGACTAACTATGGCTACACCTTC
TRBV2,.,13,TRBJ1-2,.,CASSLGDIYGYTF,TGTGCCAGCAGTCTAGGGGACATCTATGGCTACACCTTC
TRBV5-4,once,13,TRBJ2-3,TRBD1,CASSDRGIDTQYF,TGTGCCAGCAGCGACAGGGGAATAGATACGCAGTATTTT
TRBV20-1,.,11,TRBJ1-4,.,CSADGNEKLFF,TGCAGTGCCGACGGGAATGAAAAACTGTTTTTT
TRBV5-6,once,17,TRBJ1-2,TRBD1,CASSPITGTGAPYGYTF,TGTGCCAGCAGCCCAATTACCGGGACAGGGGCGCCTTATGGCTACACCTTC
TRBV7-2,.,13,TRBJ2-5,.,CASRVGFQETQYF,TGTGCCAGCAGGGTGGGCTTCCAAGAGACCCAGTACTTC